Below, 9 T cell receptor beta chains from the same sample are listed, as sequenced in a study of OX40 agonist ivuxolimab in advanced cancers. Sequencing used immunoSEQ multiplex PCR; TCRdb keeps in-frame clones, though not all of them. The sample has tens of thousands of clones; around 87% are singletons. The source was CD4+ or CD8+ T cells sorted from blood, collected in a trial of the OX40 agonist ivuxolimab. The receptors were sampled from an adult with an advanced solid tumor such as melanoma, head and neck, liver or kidney cancer.

The chain has TRBV7-8 and TRBJ2-7; TRBD2 matches at 10 bases. Germline V gene data show CDR1 as SGHVS and CDR2 as FQNEAQ. The CDR3 extends over 15 amino acids. Trimming removed 2 bases from V and 3 bases from J; junction bases left unmatched: 4. The CDR3 region has the DNA TGTGCCAGCAGCTTATTAGTAGCGGGGGGCTACGAGCAGTACTTC. Its translation is CASSLLVAGGYEQYF.

The chain uses TRBV10-3 and TRBJ2-5; 7 nucleotides agree with TRBD2. The CDR3 has 15 residues. Germline loops: CDR1 ENHRY, CDR2 SYGVKD. The V gene end was trimmed by 4 bases and the J gene end by 2 bases; junction bases not matched to a gene: 7. The CDR3 reads CAISVREGRQETQYF. The CDR3 coding sequence is TGTGCCATCAGTGTCAGGGAGGGAAGGCAAGAGACCCAGTACTTC.

This sequence joins TRBV19 and TRBJ2-7; perhaps TRBD1 as D (6 bases). The length of the CDR3 is 15 residues. The ends were cut back, 2 bases at V and 1 base at J, with 12 bases in the middle. Looked up from germline, CDR1 is LNHDA and CDR2 is SQIVND (reference sequence). The CDR3 is CASSINPGASYEQYF. The CDR3, as DNA: TGTGCCAGTAGTATAAACCCAGGGGCATCCTACGAGCAGTACTTC.

J is TRBJ2-7 and V is TRBV7-9, with D possibly being TRBD1 (6 bases). Germline CDR1 is SEHNR and CDR2 is FQNEAQ (reference sequence). The CDR3 covers 13 residues. With 1 base removed from V and 6 bases from J, the gap between germline ends came to 10 bases. CDR3 in amino acids: CASSLGVQGEQYF. CDR3 DNA sequence: TGTGCCAGCAGCTTAGGGGTACAGGGCGAGCAGTACTTC.

This clone was recorded only once. This chain joins TRBV9 and TRBJ2-7; 8 nucleotides agree with TRBD2. The length of the CDR3 is 15 residues. V was pared by 0 bases and J by 7 bases, with 9 bases of the junction left unmatched. Germline CDR1 SGDLS, CDR2 YYNGEE. CDR3 in DNA: TGTGCCAGCAGCGTAGCGGCGGGGGGACTCAGGGAGCAGTACTTC. It codes for CASSVAAGGLREQYF.

This clone appeared a few times. The V call is TRBV7-2, the J call TRBJ2-2; no definite D call. Germline loops: CDR1 SGHTA, CDR2 FQGNSA. The V gene lost 3 bases and the J gene lost 7 bases, with 12 bases spanning the gap. CDR3 length: 14 amino acids. The CDR3 DNA follows: TGTGCCAGCAGCTTTTCGTGGACCGTCGGGGAGCTGTTTTTT. Protein product: CASSFSWTVGELFF.

The V call is TRBV7-8, the J call TRBJ1-4; tentatively, D is TRBD1 (5 bases). The germline V gene encodes CDR1 SGHVS and CDR2 FQNEAQ. CDR3 length: 15 amino acids. The germline V and J ends were trimmed by 2 bases and 0 bases, with 7 bases remaining between them. CDR3 in DNA: TGTGCCAGCAGCTTACTGACAGCAACTAATGAAAAACTGTTTTTT. Its protein is CASSLLTATNEKLFF.

The V call is TRBV7-6, the J call TRBJ2-7; D ambiguous. The V end lost 4 bases, the J end lost 5 bases, and 9 bases lay between the germline ends. The CDR3 has 12 residues. From germline, CDR1 is SGHVS and CDR2 FNYEAQ. The CDR3 loop reads CASSSAANEQYF. CDR3 DNA sequence: TGTGCCAGCAGCTCGGCGGCTAACGAGCAGTACTTC.

J is TRBJ2-7 and V is TRBV28; a weak D match, TRBD1 (6 bases). The CDR3 totals 16 residues. Germline V lookup: CDR1 MDHEN, CDR2 SYDVKM. Trimming stripped 4 bases from V and 2 bases from J, with 18 bases between. The chain's CDR3 is CASSSTPGQTTYEQYF. DNA for the CDR3: TGTGCCAGCAGTTCGACCCCGGGACAAACAACCTACGAGCAGTACTTC.